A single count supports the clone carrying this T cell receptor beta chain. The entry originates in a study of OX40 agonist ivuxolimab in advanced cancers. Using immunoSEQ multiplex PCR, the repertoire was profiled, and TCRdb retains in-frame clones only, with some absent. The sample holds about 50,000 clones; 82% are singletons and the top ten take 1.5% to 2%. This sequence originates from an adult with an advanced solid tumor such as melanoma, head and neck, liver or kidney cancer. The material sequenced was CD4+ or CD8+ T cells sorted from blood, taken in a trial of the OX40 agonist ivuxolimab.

CDR3 sequence reads: CASSQVEAGRDGYTF. In DNA form, the CDR3 reads TGTGCCAGCAGCCAAGTTGAGGCAGGCAGGGATGGCTACACCTTC. The rearrangement links TRBV4-2 to TRBJ1-2; tentatively, D is TRBD1 (5 bases). This CDR3 is built from 15 residues. Germline CDR1 is LGHNA and CDR2 is YNFKEQ. Between the trimmed V and J ends, which lost 1 base and 6 bases, there was a span of 15 bases.